This TCR beta chain was captured by sequencing in a study of cytomegalovirus exposure and HLA in healthy donors. 13 Jbeta primers and 60 Vbeta primers were used for the PCR. The protocol was immunoSEQ multiplex PCR, while the TCRdb copy is restricted to in-frame clones and leaves out a portion. This table has 190,000 or so clones, about 80% appearing once. The sequence derives from a boy under 18 in good health and CMV-seronegative. The sample was PBMCs.

CDR3 DNA sequence: TGCGCCAGCAGCACACCAACTACAGGGGTCGGCGAGCAGTACTTC. Encoded protein: CASSTPTTGVGEQYF. V is TRBV5-1 and J is TRBJ2-7; 7 nucleotides match TRBD1. CDR1 and CDR2 (germline): SGHRS, YFSETQ. J gave up 6 bases and V 4 bases, and 13 bases lay outside the gene matches. The CDR3 length is 15 residues.